The following is a T cell receptor beta chain sequence with its context. Its antigen is still unknown. The sample belongs to a study of beta chain features in type 1 diabetes. cDNA synthesis used the whole RNA isolate, giving expressed TCRB sequences. The read count averaged roughly 4 million across naive, central memory and regulatory T cell samples. The assay was immunoSEQ multiplex PCR, and TCRdb's table has in-frame clones only and misses some. The sample has around 710,000 clones, roughly 12% seen once. The CDR3 is made up of 14 amino acids. The V gene lost 4 bases and the J gene lost 1 base, with 10 bases spanning the gap. Germline V gene lookup returns CDR1 SGHTA and CDR2 FQGTGA. General study results and limits: Shortening that was moderate but significant affected the TCRB CDR3s of Type 1 diabetes patients in all four CD4+ subsets.

The V gene is TRBV7-3, the J gene TRBJ1-1; possible D gene TRBD1, 5 bases. What was sequenced was naive CD4+ T cells from blood. The receptor's source is a young man with type 1 diabetes. The CDR3 region is CASSSGLENTEAFF. In DNA form, the CDR3 reads TGTGCCAGCAGCTCAGGGCTGGAGAACACTGAAGCTTTCTTT.